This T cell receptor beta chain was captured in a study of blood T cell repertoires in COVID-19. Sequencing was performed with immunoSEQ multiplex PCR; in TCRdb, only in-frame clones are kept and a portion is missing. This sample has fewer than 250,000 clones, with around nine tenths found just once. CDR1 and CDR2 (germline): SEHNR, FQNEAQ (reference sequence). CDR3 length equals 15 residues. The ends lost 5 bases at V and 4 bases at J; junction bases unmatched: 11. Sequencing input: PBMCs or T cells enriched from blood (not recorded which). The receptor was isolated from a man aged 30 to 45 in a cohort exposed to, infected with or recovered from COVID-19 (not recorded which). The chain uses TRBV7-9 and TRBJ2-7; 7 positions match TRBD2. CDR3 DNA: TGTGCCAGCAGCCTCACCTGGGAGGGCGAGTACGAGCAGTACTTC. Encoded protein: CASSLTWEGEYEQYF.